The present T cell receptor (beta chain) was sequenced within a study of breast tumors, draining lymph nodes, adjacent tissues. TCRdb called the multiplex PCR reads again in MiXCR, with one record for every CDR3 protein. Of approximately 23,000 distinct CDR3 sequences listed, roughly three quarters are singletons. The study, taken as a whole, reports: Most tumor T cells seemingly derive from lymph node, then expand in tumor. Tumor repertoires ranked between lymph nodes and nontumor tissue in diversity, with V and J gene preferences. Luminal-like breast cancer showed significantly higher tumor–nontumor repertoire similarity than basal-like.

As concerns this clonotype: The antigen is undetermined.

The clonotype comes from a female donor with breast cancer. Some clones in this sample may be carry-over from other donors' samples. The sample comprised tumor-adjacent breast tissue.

CDR3 in amino acids: CASICWTGVCTNEKLFF. The CDR3 bases are TGTGCCAGCATATGTTGGACAGGGGTTTGTACTAATGAAAAACTGTTTTTT. J is TRBJ1-4 and V is TRBV2, with 9 nucleotides matching TRBD1. The germline V gene encodes CDR1 SNHLY and CDR2 FYNNEI. CDR3 length: 17 amino acids. The V gene end was trimmed by 7 bases and the J gene end by 2 bases; junction bases not matched to a gene: 11.